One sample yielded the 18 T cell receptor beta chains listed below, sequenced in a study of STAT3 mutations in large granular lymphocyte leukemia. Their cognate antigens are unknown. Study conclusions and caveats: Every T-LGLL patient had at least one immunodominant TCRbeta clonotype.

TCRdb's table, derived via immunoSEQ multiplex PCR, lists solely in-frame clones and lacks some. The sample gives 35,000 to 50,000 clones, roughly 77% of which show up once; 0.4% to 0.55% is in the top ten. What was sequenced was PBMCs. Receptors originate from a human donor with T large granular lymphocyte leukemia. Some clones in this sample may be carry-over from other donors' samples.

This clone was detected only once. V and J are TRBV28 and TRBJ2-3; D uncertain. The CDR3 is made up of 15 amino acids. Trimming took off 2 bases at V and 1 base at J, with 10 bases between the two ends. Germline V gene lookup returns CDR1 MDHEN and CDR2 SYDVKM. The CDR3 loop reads CASSLTDRGTDTQYF. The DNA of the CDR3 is TGTGCCAGCAGTTTAACGGACCGCGGCACAGATACGCAGTATTTT. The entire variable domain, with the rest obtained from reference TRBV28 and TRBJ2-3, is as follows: DVKVTQSSRYLVKRTGEKVFLECVQDMDHENMFWYRQDPGLGLRLIYFSYDVKMKEKGDIPEGYSVSREKKERFSLILESASTNQTSMYLCASSLTDRGTDTQYFGPGTRLTVL.

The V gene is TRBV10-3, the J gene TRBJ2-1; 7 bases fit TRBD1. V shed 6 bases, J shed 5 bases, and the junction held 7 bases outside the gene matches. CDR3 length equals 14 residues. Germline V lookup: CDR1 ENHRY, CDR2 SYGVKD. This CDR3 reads CAIRAGTADNEQFF. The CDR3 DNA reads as TGTGCCATCAGAGCCGGGACAGCTGACAATGAGCAGTTCTTC.

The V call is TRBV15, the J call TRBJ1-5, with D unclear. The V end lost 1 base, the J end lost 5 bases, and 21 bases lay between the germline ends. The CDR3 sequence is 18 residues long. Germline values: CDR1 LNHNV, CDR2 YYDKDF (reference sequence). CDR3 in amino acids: CATSRGPGLGGMDQPQHF. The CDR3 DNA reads TGTGCCACCAGCAGAGGGCCAGGCTTGGGAGGAATGGATCAGCCCCAGCATTTT.

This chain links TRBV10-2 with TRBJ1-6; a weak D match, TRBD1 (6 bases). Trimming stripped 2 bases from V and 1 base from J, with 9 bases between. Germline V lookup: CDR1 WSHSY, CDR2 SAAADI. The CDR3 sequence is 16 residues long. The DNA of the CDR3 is TGCGCCAGCAGTGAGGGGGGCTTGTCCTATAATTCACCCCTCCACTTT. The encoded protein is CASSEGGLSYNSPLHF.

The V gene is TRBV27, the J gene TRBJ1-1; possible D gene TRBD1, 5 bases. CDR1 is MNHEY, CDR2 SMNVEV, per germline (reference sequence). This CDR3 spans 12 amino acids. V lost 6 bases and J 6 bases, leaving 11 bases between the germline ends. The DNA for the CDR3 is TGTGCCAGCAGGGAGGGGAGGGCTGAAGCTTTCTTT. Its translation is CASREGRAEAFF.

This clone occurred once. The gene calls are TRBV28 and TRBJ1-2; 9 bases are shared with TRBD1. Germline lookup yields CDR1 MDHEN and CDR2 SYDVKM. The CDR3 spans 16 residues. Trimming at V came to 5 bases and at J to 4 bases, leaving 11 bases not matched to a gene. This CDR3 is CASSPSGQGTSYGYTF. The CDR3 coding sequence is TGTGCCAGCAGTCCCTCCGGACAGGGGACATCCTATGGCTACACCTTC.

CDR3 in amino acids: CASSPPGSQGLAFF. The CDR3 DNA reads TGTGCCAGCTCACCACCCGGGAGCCAGGGTTTGGCTTTCTTT. The gene calls are TRBV18 and TRBJ1-1, with D possibly being TRBD1 (5 bases). Trimming shortened V by 0 bases and J by 11 bases, and 16 bases separated the two germline ends. Germline CDR1 KGHSH, CDR2 LQKENI. This CDR3 has 14 amino acids.

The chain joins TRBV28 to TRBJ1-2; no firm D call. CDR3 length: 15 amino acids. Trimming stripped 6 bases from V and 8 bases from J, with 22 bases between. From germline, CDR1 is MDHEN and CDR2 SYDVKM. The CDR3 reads CASSLTRPGSGGYTF. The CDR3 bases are TGTGCCAGCAGCTTGACCCGACCGGGAAGCGGAGGCTACACCTTC.

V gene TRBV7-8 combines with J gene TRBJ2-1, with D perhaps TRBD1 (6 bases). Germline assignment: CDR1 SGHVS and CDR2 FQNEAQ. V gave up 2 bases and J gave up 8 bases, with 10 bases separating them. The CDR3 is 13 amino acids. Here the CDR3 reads CASSLRDIYEQFF. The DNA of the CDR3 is TGTGCCAGCAGCTTACGGGACATCTATGAGCAGTTCTTC.

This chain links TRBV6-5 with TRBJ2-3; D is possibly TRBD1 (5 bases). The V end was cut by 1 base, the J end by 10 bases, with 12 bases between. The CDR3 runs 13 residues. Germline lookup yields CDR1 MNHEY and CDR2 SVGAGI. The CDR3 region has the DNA TGTGCCAGCAGTTACTTCACAGGTTGGGCGCAGTATTTT. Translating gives CASSYFTGWAQYF.

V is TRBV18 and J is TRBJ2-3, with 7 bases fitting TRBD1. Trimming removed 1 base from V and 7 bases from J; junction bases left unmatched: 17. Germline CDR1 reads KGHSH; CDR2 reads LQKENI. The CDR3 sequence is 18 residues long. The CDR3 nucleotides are TGTGCCAGCTCACCACGACAGGGAGTGGATCAAGGACGGTATACGCAGTATTTT. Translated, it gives CASSPRQGVDQGRYTQYF.

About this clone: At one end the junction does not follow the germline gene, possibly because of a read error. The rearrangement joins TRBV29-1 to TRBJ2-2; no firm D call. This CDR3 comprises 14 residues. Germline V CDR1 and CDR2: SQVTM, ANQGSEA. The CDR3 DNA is TGCAGCGTCGAAGAGAAGGGGAACACCGGGGAGCTGTTTTTT. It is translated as CSVEEKGNTGELFF.

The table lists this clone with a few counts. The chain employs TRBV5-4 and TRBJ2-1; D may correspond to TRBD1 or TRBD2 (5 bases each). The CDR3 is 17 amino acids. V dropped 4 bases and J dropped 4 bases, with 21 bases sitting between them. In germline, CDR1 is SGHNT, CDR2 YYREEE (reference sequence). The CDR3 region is CASSDYARVRGYNEQFF. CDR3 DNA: TGTGCCAGCAGCGACTACGCGCGGGTGAGGGGATACAATGAGCAGTTCTTC.

The CDR3 sequence: CASSPQTTSGNTIYF. The DNA of the CDR3 is TGTGCCAGCAGCCCTCAGACCACCTCTGGAAACACCATATATTTT. The J gene is TRBJ1-3, the V gene TRBV11-2; D is ambiguous. Between the trimmed V and J ends, which lost 5 bases and 0 bases, there was a span of 11 bases. Germline CDR1 and CDR2: SGHAT and FQNNGV. The CDR3 runs to 15 residues.

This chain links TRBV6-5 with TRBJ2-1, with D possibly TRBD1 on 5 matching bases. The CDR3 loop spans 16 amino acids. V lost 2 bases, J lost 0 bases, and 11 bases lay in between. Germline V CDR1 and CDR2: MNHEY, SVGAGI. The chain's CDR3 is CASSYRGAVSYNEQFF. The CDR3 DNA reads TGTGCCAGCAGTTACCGTGGGGCAGTCTCCTACAATGAGCAGTTCTTC.

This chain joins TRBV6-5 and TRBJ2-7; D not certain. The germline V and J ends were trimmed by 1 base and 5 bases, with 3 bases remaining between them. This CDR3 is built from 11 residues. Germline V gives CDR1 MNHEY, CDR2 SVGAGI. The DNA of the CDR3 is TGTGCCAGCAGTTACTATGACGAGCAGTACTTC. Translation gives CASSYYDEQYF.

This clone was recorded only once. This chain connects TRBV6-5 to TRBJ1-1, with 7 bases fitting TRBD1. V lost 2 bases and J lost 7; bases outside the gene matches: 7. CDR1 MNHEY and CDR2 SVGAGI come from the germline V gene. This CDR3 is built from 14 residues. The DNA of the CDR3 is TGTGCCAGCAGTTACACCTTGGGACAGTTTGAAGCTTTCTTT. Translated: CASSYTLGQFEAFF.

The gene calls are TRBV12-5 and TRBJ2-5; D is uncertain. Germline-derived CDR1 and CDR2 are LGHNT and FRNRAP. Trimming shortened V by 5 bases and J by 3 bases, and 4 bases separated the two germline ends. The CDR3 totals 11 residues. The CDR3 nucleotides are TGTGCTAGTGGTCGAGAAGAGACCCAGTACTTC. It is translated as CASGREETQYF. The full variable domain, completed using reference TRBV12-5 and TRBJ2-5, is DARVTQTPRHKVTEMGQEVTMRCQPILGHNTVFWYRQTMMQGLELLAYFRNRAPLDDSGMPKDRFSAEMPDATLATLKIQPSEPRDSAVYFCASGREETQYFGPGTRLLVL.